This TCR beta chain emerged from a study of beta chain features in type 1 diabetes. General study results and limits: TCRB CDR3 length was moderately but significantly reduced in all four CD4+ subsets of Type 1 diabetes patients.

Reverse transcribing all isolated RNA meant expressed TCRB transcripts were sequenced. Measured with immunoSEQ multiplex PCR; TCRdb has only the in-frame clones, and not every one. The sample yields some 120,000 clones, roughly 17% seen once. Remarks on this clone: The antigen remains undetermined.

Trimming took off 5 bases at V and 4 bases at J, with 17 bases between the two ends. This CDR3 has 14 residues. Looked up from germline, CDR1 is GTSNPN and CDR2 is SVGIG (reference sequence). Sequencing was carried out using central memory CD4+ T cells from blood. This receptor was obtained from a man between 18 and 35 years old with type 1 diabetes. This chain uses TRBV30 with TRBJ1-1; D perhaps matches TRBD1 (5 bases). CDR3 loop: CAWQSPQGGTEAFF. In DNA form, the CDR3 reads TGTGCCTGGCAGTCCCCCCAGGGAGGCACTGAAGCTTTCTTT.